This passage covers 15 T cell receptor beta chains from one sample sequenced in a study of shared clonotypes between healthy human individuals. Generated by immunoSEQ multiplex PCR, the TCRdb table keeps only in-frame clones and is missing some. The sample shows about a million clones, about 75% of them seen only once. Material: memory CD4+ T cells sorted from blood. Specified subset: CD45RA-negative fraction. The receptors here all came from a man between 18 and 35 years old in good health.

V and J are TRBV14 and TRBJ2-2, with D possibly matching TRBD1 (6 bases). Germline CDR1 is SGHDN and CDR2 is FVKESK. This CDR3 has 18 residues. Trimming cost V 3 bases and J 6 bases, with 23 bases left between them. The CDR3 protein is CASSQLQGQGARAGELFF. In nucleotides, the CDR3 is TGTGCCAGCAGCCAGCTACAGGGTCAAGGAGCTCGAGCCGGGGAGCTGTTTTTT.

The chain has TRBV2 and TRBJ1-6, with D perhaps TRBD1 (6 bases). V gave up 5 bases and J gave up 9 bases, with 17 bases separating them. CDR1 is SNHLY and CDR2 is FYNNEI in the germline V gene. This CDR3 is 15 amino acids long. The CDR3 spells CASSRLGGSISPLHF. In DNA form, the CDR3 reads TGTGCCAGCAGTCGGTTGGGGGGCTCAATTTCACCCCTCCACTTT.

This chain links TRBV6-6 with TRBJ2-1; D is unclear. Germline V gene data show CDR1 as MNHNY and CDR2 as SVGAGI (reference sequence). V lost 7 bases to trimming and J lost 6 bases, with 7 bases between them. CDR3 length: 11 amino acids. CDR3 in DNA: TGTGCCAGCACCCGACGCAATGAGCAGTTCTTC. This codes for CASTRRNEQFF.

This chain joins TRBV4-1 and TRBJ2-3; 10 bases line up with TRBD2. The CDR3 covers 17 residues. CDR1 is MGHRA and CDR2 is YSYEKL in the germline V gene. Unmatched junction bases numbered 10, after V lost 4 bases and J lost 3 bases. The CDR3: CASSPGLAGVVTDTQYF. Written as DNA, the CDR3 is TGCGCCAGCAGCCCCGGGCTAGCGGGAGTCGTTACAGATACGCAGTATTTT.

The CDR3 sequence: CAISQQIVSNQPQHF. CDR3 in DNA: TGTGCCATCAGCCAACAAATCGTTAGCAATCAGCCCCAGCATTTT. This chain uses TRBV10-3 with TRBJ1-5; D is uncertain. Germline loops: CDR1 ENHRY, CDR2 SYGVKD. Trimming removed 6 bases from V and 0 bases from J, with 12 bases in between. This CDR3 has 15 residues.

This clone has only a few counts. CDR3 amino acids: CASSLETRKPLQETQYF. The CDR3 nucleotides read TGTGCCAGCAGTCTAGAGACACGCAAACCCCTCCAAGAGACCCAGTACTTC. The gene calls are TRBV28 and TRBJ2-5, with D uncertain. Trimming cost V 5 bases and J 1 base, with 20 bases left between them. The CDR3 has 17 amino acids. The germline gives CDR1 MDHEN, CDR2 SYDVKM. Based on the CDR3 plus reference TRBV28 and TRBJ2-5, the full variable domain is DVKVTQSSRYLVKRTGEKVFLECVQDMDHENMFWYRQDPGLGLRLIYFSYDVKMKEKGDIPEGYSVSREKKERFSLILESASTNQTSMYLCASSLETRKPLQETQYFGPGTRLLVL.

CDR3 sequence reads: CASSILGADTQYF. The CDR3, as DNA: TGTGCCAGCAGCATCCTAGGTGCAGATACGCAGTATTTT. The chain combines TRBV7-9 with TRBJ2-3; no definite D call. The CDR3 sequence is 13 residues long. Trimming took off 5 bases at V and 4 bases at J, with 10 bases between the two ends. CDR1 SEHNR and CDR2 FQNEAQ come from the germline V gene (reference sequence).

This clone was seen a few times. The gene calls are TRBV29-1 and TRBJ2-7; D may be TRBD2 (5 bases). The CDR3 is made up of 14 amino acids. Germline CDR1 is SQVTM and CDR2 is ANQGSEA. Trimming took 1 base from V and 1 from J, leaving 11 bases between them. CDR3 coding DNA: TGCAGCGTTGAAGCCAGCTGGACTTCCTACGAGCAGTACTTC. This encodes CSVEASWTSYEQYF.

The rearrangement joins TRBV10-3 to TRBJ1-6, with a tentative D call TRBD1 (5 bases). The CDR3 is made up of 14 amino acids. Trimming cost V 3 bases and J 7 bases, with 10 bases left between them. Per the germline V gene, CDR1 is ENHRY and CDR2 is SYGVKD. This chain's CDR3 is CAISDPGRNSPLHF. The CDR3 DNA reads as TGTGCCATCAGTGACCCAGGGAGGAATTCACCCCTCCACTTT.

This chain connects TRBV1 to TRBJ1-6. TRBV1 is a recognized pseudogene. The CDR3 totals 11 residues. CDR3 DNA: TGCACCAGCAGCTCACCGGGGTTACGGGACTTT. Its protein is CTSSSPGLRDF.

The chain recombines TRBV18 with TRBJ1-1; D perhaps matches TRBD1 (5 bases). Deletions cut 6 bases from V and 0 bases from J, with 17 bases between. The germline V gene encodes CDR1 KGHSH and CDR2 LQKENI. The CDR3 is 16 residues long. CDR3 coding DNA: TGTGCCAGCTCTCCCCGACAGCTAGCGATGAACACTGAAGCTTTCTTT. It translates to CASSPRQLAMNTEAFF.

V is TRBV27 and J is TRBJ2-2; tentatively, D is TRBD2 (6 bases). The germline V and J ends were trimmed by 6 bases and 6 bases, with 14 bases remaining between them. The CDR3 covers 14 residues. CDR1 and CDR2 (germline): MNHEY, SMNVEV (reference sequence). The CDR3 protein is CASRRDPAPGELFF. The CDR3 nucleotides read TGTGCCAGCAGGCGGGACCCCGCACCCGGGGAGCTGTTTTTT.

This clone has a handful of counts. The rearrangement joins TRBV15 to TRBJ2-5; 7 bases match TRBD2. The CDR3 runs to 14 residues. With V trimmed by 5 bases and J by 5 bases, 8 bases remained unmatched. The germline CDR1 and CDR2 sequences are LNHNV and YYDKDF (reference sequence). Here the CDR3 DNA reads TGTGCCACCAGCGGAACGGGAGGTGGGGAGACCCAGTACTTC. Protein product: CATSGTGGGETQYF.

In this sample, this clone turned up once. The rearrangement links TRBV5-3 to TRBJ2-7, with D perhaps matching TRBD2 (6 bases). TRBV5-3 is an ORF for which the function is uncertain. The ends were cut back, 4 bases at V and 0 bases at J, with 23 bases in the middle. The CDR3 is made up of 18 amino acids. The chain's CDR3 is CARSPTHAPRGSSYEQYF. The CDR3 region has the DNA TGTGCCAGAAGCCCGACCCACGCCCCCCGGGGGAGCTCCTACGAGCAGTACTTC.

The genes are TRBV9 and TRBJ2-3; 7 bases match TRBD1. The CDR3 contains 16 residues. Germline CDR1 and CDR2: SGDLS and YYNGEE. With V trimmed by 2 bases and J by 1 base, 7 bases remained unmatched. This CDR3 reads CASSVLDRVGTDTQYF. CDR3 coding DNA: TGTGCCAGCAGCGTCCTAGACAGGGTAGGCACAGATACGCAGTATTTT.